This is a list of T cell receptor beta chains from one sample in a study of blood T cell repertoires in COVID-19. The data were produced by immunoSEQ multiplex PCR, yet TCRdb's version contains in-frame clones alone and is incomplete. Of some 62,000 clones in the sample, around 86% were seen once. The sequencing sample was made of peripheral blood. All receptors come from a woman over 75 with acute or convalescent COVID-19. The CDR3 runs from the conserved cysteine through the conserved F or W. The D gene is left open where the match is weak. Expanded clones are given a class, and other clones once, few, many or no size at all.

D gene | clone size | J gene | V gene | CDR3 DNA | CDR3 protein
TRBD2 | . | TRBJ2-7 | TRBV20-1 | TGCAGTGCTAGTGCGCGGGAGGGTTTTGGGGAGCAGTACTTC | CSASAREGFGEQYF
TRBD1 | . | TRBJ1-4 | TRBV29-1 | TGCAGCGTTAACACAGGGGGCGAATTGTTTAACGAAAAACTGTTTTTT | CSVNTGGELFNEKLFF
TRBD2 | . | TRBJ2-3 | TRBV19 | TGTGCCAGTAGTGGGGGACTACCGCTCACAGATACGCAGTATTTT | CASSGGLPLTDTQYF
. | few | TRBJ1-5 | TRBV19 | TGTGCCAGTAGTATAGGGGGGGGCGCCGGCAATCAGCCCCAGCATTTT | CASSIGGGAGNQPQHF
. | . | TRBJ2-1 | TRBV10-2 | TGCGCCAGCAGGAGACTAGAGAATGAGCAGTTCTTC | CASRRLENEQFF
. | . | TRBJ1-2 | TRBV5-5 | TGTGCCAGCCGGCAGGGCGCGGAGCCTGGCTACACCTTC | CASRQGAEPGYTF
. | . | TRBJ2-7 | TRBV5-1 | TGCGCCAGCAGCTTGGGACAGTCGGGTTTTTACGAGCAGTACTTC | CASSLGQSGFYEQYF
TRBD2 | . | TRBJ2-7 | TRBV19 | TGTGCCAGTAGTACCACGGGGGGTTACCTCTACGAGCAGTACTTC | CASSTTGGYLYEQYF
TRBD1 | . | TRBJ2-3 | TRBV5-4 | TGTGCCAGCAGCTCCGGACAGGGCACAGATACGCAGTATTTT | CASSSGQGTDTQYF
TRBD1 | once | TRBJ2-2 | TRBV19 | TGTGCCAGTAGTGTACGGACAGGGGGGACCGGGGAGCTGTTTTTT | CASSVRTGGTGELFF
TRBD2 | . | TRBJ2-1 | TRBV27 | TGTGCCAGCACCCCTAGCGGGTTCCCCCTATACAATGAGCAGTTCTTC | CASTPSGFPLYNEQFF
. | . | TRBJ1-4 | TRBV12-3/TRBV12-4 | TGTGCCAGCAGTTTTAGTGAAAAACTGTTTTTT | CASSFSEKLFF
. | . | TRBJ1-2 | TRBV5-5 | TGTGCCAGCAGCAGGCGGGAAAATGGCTACACCTTC | CASSRRENGYTF
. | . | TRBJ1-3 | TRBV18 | TGTGCCAGCTCACTACGGACTTTGGTAGCTGGAAACACCATATATTTT | CASSLRTLVAGNTIYF
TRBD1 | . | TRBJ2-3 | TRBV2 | TGTGCCAGCAGTAGGGACAGGGGACGCACAGATACGCAGTATTTT | CASSRDRGRTDTQYF
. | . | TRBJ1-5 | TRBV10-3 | TGTGCCATCAGTGAGTCGTCGGGGGGCAATCAGCCCCAGCATTTT | CAISESSGGNQPQHF
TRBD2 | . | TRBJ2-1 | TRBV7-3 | TGTGCCAGCAGCCAGGCAGCGGGGAAATACAATGAGCAGTTCTTC | CASSQAAGKYNEQFF
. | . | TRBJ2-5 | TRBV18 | TGTGCCAGCTCACCAGTTTCGGGGGTTGGGACCCAGTACTTC | CASSPVSGVGTQYF
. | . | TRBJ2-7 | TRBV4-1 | TGCGCCAGCAGCCAAGATCCGGGGTTCTACGAGCAGTACTTC | CASSQDPGFYEQYF
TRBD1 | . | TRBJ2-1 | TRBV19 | TGTGCCAGTAGTACACTACAGGGGGCGAGTGAAAATGAGCAGTTCTTC | CASSTLQGASENEQFF
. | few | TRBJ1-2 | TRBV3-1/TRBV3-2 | TGTGCCAGCAGTCCGCGGGGCCCGGGGGGCTACACCTTC | CASSPRGPGGYTF
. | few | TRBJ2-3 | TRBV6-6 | TGTGCCAGCAGTCCCCGACGGAGCGACACAGATACGCAGTATTTT | CASSPRRSDTDTQYF
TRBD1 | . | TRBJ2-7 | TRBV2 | TGTGCCAGCAGGGGGGACAGGAACTCCTACGAGCAGTACTTC | CASRGDRNSYEQYF
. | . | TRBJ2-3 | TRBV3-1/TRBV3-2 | TGTGCCAGCAGCCGAGCGGCCTCTGGGTCAGATACGCAGTATTTT | CASSRAASGSDTQYF
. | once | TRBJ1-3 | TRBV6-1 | TGTGCCAGCAGTGAACCAGGGGGAAACACCATATATTTT | CASSEPGGNTIYF
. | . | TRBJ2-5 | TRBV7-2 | TGTGCCAGCAGCTTAGCGGTGGGGCTGCGCAGAGTAGAGACCCAGTACTTC | CASSLAVGLRRVETQYF
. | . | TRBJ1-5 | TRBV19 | TGTGCCAGTAGTGGACAGCGGTCGGCGGGTCAGCCCCAGCATTTT | CASSGQRSAGQPQHF
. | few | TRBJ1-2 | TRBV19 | TGTGCCAGTAGTATACGAGCAGGGGTGGGTGGCTACACCTTC | CASSIRAGVGGYTF
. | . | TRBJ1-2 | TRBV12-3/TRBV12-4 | TGTGCCAGCAGTCCGGACAGCGGCTATGGCTACACCTTC | CASSPDSGYGYTF
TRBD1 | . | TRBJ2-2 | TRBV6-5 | TGTGCCAGCATCCGGGACAGGGACACCGGGGAGCTGTTTTTT | CASIRDRDTGELFF
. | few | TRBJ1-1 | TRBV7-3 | TGTGCCAGCAGCTTATCCATGAACACTGAAGCTTTCTTT | CASSLSMNTEAFF
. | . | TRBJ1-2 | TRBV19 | TGTGCCAGTTCGCCCTCGGTGGGAGAAAGTGGCTACACCTTC | CASSPSVGESGYTF
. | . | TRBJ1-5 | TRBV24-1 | TGTGCCACCAGGGGGCAGGCTCAGCCCCAGCATTTT | CATRGQAQPQHF
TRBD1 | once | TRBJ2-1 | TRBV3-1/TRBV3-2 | TGTGCCAGCAGCCAACGACAGGGGGTCTACAATGAGCAGTTCTTC | CASSQRQGVYNEQFF
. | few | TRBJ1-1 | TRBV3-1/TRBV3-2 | TGTGCCAGCAGCCAAGCCCGGGGAGGAAGCACTGAAGCTTTCTTT | CASSQARGGSTEAFF
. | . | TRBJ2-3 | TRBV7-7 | TGTGCCAGCAGCTTAGGGGCAGGAGGGATCACAGATACGCAGTATTTT | CASSLGAGGITDTQYF
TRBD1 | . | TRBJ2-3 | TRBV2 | TGTGCCAGCAGGCGGGACAGGGGGCACACAGATACGCAGTATTTT | CASRRDRGHTDTQYF
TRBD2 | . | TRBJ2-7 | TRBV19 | TGTGCCAGTAGTATGGGTAGCGGGAGGGCCTCCTACGAGCAGTACTTC | CASSMGSGRASYEQYF
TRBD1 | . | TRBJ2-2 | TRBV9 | TGTGCCAGCAGCGTAGTAGGGACAGGGCCCGGGGAGCTGTTTTTT | CASSVVGTGPGELFF
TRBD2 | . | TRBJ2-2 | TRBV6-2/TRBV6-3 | TGTGCCAGCAGTAAAACCGGGACTAGCGGGAGCTGGGAGCTGTTTTTT | CASSKTGTSGSWELFF
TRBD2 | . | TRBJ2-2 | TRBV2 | TGTGCCAGCAGTGAGTTTAGCGGGAGTGGGGCCCCCACCGGGGAGCTGTTTTTT | CASSEFSGSGAPTGELFF
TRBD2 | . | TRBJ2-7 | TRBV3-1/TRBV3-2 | TGTGCCAGCAGCCTCGGGGGGGTCTACGGGAGCGAGCAGTACTTC | CASSLGGVYGSEQYF
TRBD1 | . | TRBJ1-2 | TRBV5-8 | TGTGCCAGCAGCTCCGTCAACAGGGGTCTTCGGTATGGCTACACCTTC | CASSSVNRGLRYGYTF
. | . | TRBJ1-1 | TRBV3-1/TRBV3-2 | TGTGCCAGCACCCCGGGAGGATACAACACTGAAGCTTTCTTT | CASTPGGYNTEAFF
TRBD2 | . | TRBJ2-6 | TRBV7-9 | TGTGCCAGCAGCACTAGGACCCTAGCGGGGGGACCCTCTGGGGCCAACGTCCTGACTTTC | CASSTRTLAGGPSGANVLTF